This TCR beta chain is from a study of blood T cell repertoires in COVID-19. Overall study context: The United States, Italy and Spain provided the acute and convalescent COVID-19 samples.

Only in-frame clones appear in the TCRdb table, and some are missing; sequencing was by immunoSEQ multiplex PCR. Among about 220,000 clones listed, over 65% were seen once. Clinical history reported by participants formed the basis on which cohorts were assigned. The CDR3 runs to 16 residues. Germline lookup yields CDR1 SGHAT and CDR2 FQNNGV. The V segment lost 0 bases and the J segment 10 bases; nucleotides outside the gene matches: 7. This TCR was sampled from a woman between 55 and 75 years old who had recovered from COVID-19. V usage is TRBV11-2 and J usage is TRBJ2-1, with 12 positions matching TRBD2. The source material was PBMCs or T cells enriched from blood (not recorded which). The CDR3 loop is CASSLDPLAGGWEQFF. The CDR3, as DNA: TGTGCCAGCAGCTTAGATCCCCTAGCGGGAGGGTGGGAGCAGTTCTTC.